This TCR beta chain was retrieved from a study of T-cell reconstitution after alpha-beta-depleted transplantation in children. This clonotype was counted a few times. The antigen is undetermined. Whole-study findings and limits: When one year had passed after transplant, most T-cell counts and diversity came from newly produced T cells.

Germline CDR1 is LGHNA and CDR2 is YSLEER. V lost 4 bases, J lost 2 bases, and 9 bases lay in between. This CDR3 is 13 amino acids long. Preparing the TCRbeta library involved the use of unique molecular identifiers. In TCRdb, the PCR reads were re-called with MiXCR into one record per CDR3 protein. The sample includes about 250,000 distinct CDR3 sequences, 20% to 30% seen only once; the top ten take under 5.5%. The chain links TRBV4-3 to TRBJ2-7; D gene unclear. The source was PBMCs, mostly from graft donor cells, collected 360 days after TCRalphabeta/CD19-depleted stem cell transplant. The sequence was obtained from a female patient under 10 years old who had a stem cell transplant for congenital amegakaryocytic thrombocytopenia, so the T cells may come from the graft donor. CDR3 residues: CASSPNLAYEQYF. CDR3 DNA sequence: TGCGCCAGCAGCCCCAACCTTGCCTACGAGCAGTACTTC.